The 19 T cell receptor beta chains presented below share a single source sample, sequenced in a study of PD-1 blockade in classical Hodgkin lymphoma. Measured with immunoSEQ multiplex PCR; TCRdb has only the in-frame clones, and not every one. The table records about 43,000 clones, roughly three quarters of them present only once. Relapse was seen in all patients after autologous stem cell transplantation, and brentuximab vedotin exposure was variable. Sequenced material: peripheral blood mononuclear cells (PBMCs), taken before the second cycle of nivolumab. These TCRs come from a human donor with classical Hodgkin lymphoma.

The chain couples TRBV7-6 to TRBJ2-1, with unresolved D. Deletions cut 5 bases from V and 5 bases from J, with 4 bases between. Germline V gene data show CDR1 as SGHVS and CDR2 as FNYEAQ. CDR3 length: 11 residues. The CDR3 sequence is CASSANNEQFF. In DNA, the CDR3 is TGTGCCAGCAGCGCGAACAATGAGCAGTTCTTC.

The chain combines TRBV25-1 with TRBJ1-2; no definite D call. Per germline, CDR1 MGHDK and CDR2 SYGVNS. V gave up 3 bases and J gave up 8 bases, with 13 bases separating them. The CDR3 is made up of 13 amino acids. As DNA, the CDR3 is TGTGCCAGCAGTGAGAGCGGGGATCGGGGCTACACCTTC. Its protein is CASSESGDRGYTF.

V is TRBV29-1 and J is TRBJ2-7; D gene uncertain. Germline-derived CDR1 and CDR2 are SQVTM and ANQGSEA. CDR3 length: 14 residues. Trimming shortened V by 4 bases and J by 4 bases, and 17 bases separated the two germline ends. CDR3 in DNA: TGCAGCGTTGTGGGTCTCGGGTCGGCGTACGAGCAGTACTTC. Its translation is CSVVGLGSAYEQYF.

A remark on this clone: Other DNA sequences in the same sample also yield this CDR3. The chain couples TRBV29-1 to TRBJ2-4, with 8 bases identical to TRBD2. The CDR3 is 15 residues long. From germline, CDR1 is SQVTM and CDR2 ANQGSEA. The V gene end was trimmed by 8 bases and the J gene end by 7 bases; junction bases not matched to a gene: 16. For the CDR3, the DNA is TGCAGCTCTTCTGGAGGCGGGGGGCGGGGTAACATTCAGTACTTC. Its translation: CSSSGGGGRGNIQYF.

This sequence joins TRBV7-3 and TRBJ1-2; 9 nucleotides match TRBD1. The CDR3 loop spans 17 amino acids. Germline V gene sequence: CDR1 SGHTA, CDR2 FQGTGA. After removal of 2 bases from V and 8 bases from J, the junction contained 15 bases not matched to a gene. The CDR3 here is CASSLFPAPGTGKGYTF. CDR3 coding DNA: TGTGCCAGCAGCTTATTCCCAGCCCCGGGGACAGGGAAAGGCTACACCTTC.

The gene calls are TRBV19 and TRBJ2-3, with a possible D match to TRBD2 (6 bases). CDR1 is LNHDA and CDR2 is SQIVND in the germline V gene (reference sequence). Trimming removed 7 bases at V and 2 bases at J, with 16 bases between. The length of the CDR3 is 15 residues. The CDR3 nucleotides read TGTGCCAGTATGGACGGAGGGCGGACCACAGATACGCAGTATTTT. As protein: CASMDGGRTTDTQYF.

This chain links TRBV19 with TRBJ2-3; 14 bases agree with TRBD2. This CDR3 region has 17 residues. Per germline, CDR1 LNHDA and CDR2 SQIVND (reference sequence). With V trimmed by 5 bases and J by 6 bases, 10 bases remained unmatched. The CDR3 reads CASSLRLAGGPGDTQYF. CDR3 nucleotide sequence: TGTGCCAGTAGTCTAAGACTAGCGGGGGGGCCAGGGGATACGCAGTATTTT.

The chain couples TRBV4-1 to TRBJ1-2; TRBD1 aligns across 7 bases. The J segment lost 5 bases and the V segment lost 7 bases, leaving 7 bases of the junction unmatched. The CDR3 is made up of 13 amino acids. Germline V lookup: CDR1 MGHRA, CDR2 YSYEKL. CDR3 protein: CASTTGQGYGYTF. In DNA form, the CDR3 reads TGCGCCAGCACGACAGGGCAAGGATATGGCTACACCTTC.

The gene calls are TRBV7-2 and TRBJ1-1; tentatively, D is TRBD1 (6 bases). The V end lost 6 bases, the J end lost 2 bases, and 19 bases lay between the germline ends. The CDR3 totals 16 residues. Germline V lookup: CDR1 SGHTA, CDR2 FQGNSA. The CDR3 region is CASRFVPNRANTEAFF. The CDR3 nucleotides read TGTGCCAGCAGATTCGTCCCGAACAGGGCCAACACTGAAGCTTTCTTT.

V is TRBV11-1 and J is TRBJ1-1, with D unresolved. CDR1 and CDR2 (germline): SGHAT, FQDESV (reference sequence). V was cut by 6 bases and J by 7 bases, with 9 bases left in between. The CDR3 spans 11 residues. CDR3 sequence reads: CASRDRVEAFF. DNA for the CDR3: TGTGCCAGCAGAGACCGAGTTGAAGCTTTCTTT.

The chain carries TRBV6-5 and TRBJ1-3, with D unresolved. V lost 2 bases and J 0 bases, leaving 11 bases between the germline ends. The CDR3 has 16 residues. CDR1 and CDR2 (germline): MNHEY, SVGAGI. The CDR3 loop is CASSYARTSSGNTIYF. The CDR3 DNA is TGTGCCAGCAGTTACGCACGGACCAGCTCTGGAAACACCATATATTTT.

In this sample, this clone turned up once. The J gene is TRBJ2-2, the V gene TRBV6-6; D might be TRBD2 (5 bases). The CDR3 consists of 16 residues. Trimming left V 8 bases short and J 6 bases short, with 22 bases between. In germline, CDR1 is MNHNY, CDR2 SVGAGI (reference sequence). CDR3 in DNA: TGTGCCAGCTCCCTGAGGGTTGGATCCGGTGCCGGGGAGCTGTTTTTT. It specifies CASSLRVGSGAGELFF.

Judged by abundance, this clone is medium-sized. V and J are TRBV5-4 and TRBJ2-7; D is undetermined. V was trimmed by 3 bases and J by 6 bases, leaving 7 bases between them. The germline V gene has CDR1 SGHNT and CDR2 YYREEE (reference sequence). CDR3 length: 11 residues. CDR3: CASSSAGEQYF. DNA for the CDR3: TGTGCCAGCAGCTCCGCTGGCGAGCAGTACTTC.

This clone was observed a single time. The genes are TRBV6-5 and TRBJ2-2, with 8 bases lining up with TRBD2. Losses at the gene ends were 6 bases for V and 4 bases for J; bases not matched to a gene: 4. The CDR3 sequence is 14 residues long. Germline V gives CDR1 MNHEY, CDR2 SVGAGI. CDR3: CASRRSGGTGELFF. In DNA, the CDR3 is TGTGCCAGCAGGAGGAGCGGGGGCACCGGGGAGCTGTTTTTT.

The chain employs TRBV2 and TRBJ2-1; 7 bases line up with TRBD2. This CDR3 is 11 amino acids long. Germline values: CDR1 SNHLY, CDR2 FYNNEI. Trimming cost V 7 bases and J 10 bases; bases outside gene matches: 4. The CDR3 is CASTTGGEQFF. In nucleotides, the CDR3 is TGTGCCAGCACCACCGGGGGGGAGCAGTTCTTC.

The rearrangement uses TRBV6-1 and TRBJ1-1; D call uncertain. The V gene lost 6 bases and the J gene lost 1 base, with 6 bases spanning the gap. The CDR3 sequence is 12 residues long. The germline CDR1 and CDR2 sequences are MNHNS and SASEGT. The chain's CDR3 is CASRWTNTEAFF. Written as DNA, the CDR3 is TGTGCCAGCAGGTGGACGAACACTGAAGCTTTCTTT.

As DNA, the CDR3 is TGTGCCACCCCCCAAGGGTCTGCGTACAATGAGCAGTTCTTC. As protein: CATPQGSAYNEQFF. The chain couples TRBV11-2 to TRBJ2-1; D gene unclear. In germline, CDR1 is SGHAT, CDR2 FQNNGV. The V and J ends lost 10 bases and 4 bases respectively, with 17 bases between them. The CDR3 loop spans 14 amino acids.

The genes are TRBV6-6 and TRBJ2-7, with 8 bases matching TRBD1. The germline gives CDR1 MNHNY, CDR2 SVGAGI (reference sequence). The CDR3 sequence is 13 residues long. Trimming took 6 bases from V and 3 from J; bases not matched to a gene: 4. In DNA form, the CDR3 reads TGTGCCAGCAGCCGGGACAGGAACTACGAGCAGTACTTC. The encoded protein is CASSRDRNYEQYF.

The chain employs TRBV11-1 and TRBJ2-7; D unclear. Germline V gene data show CDR1 as SGHAT and CDR2 as FQDESV (reference sequence). This CDR3 contains 12 residues. The germline V and J ends were trimmed by 1 base and 6 bases, with 7 bases remaining between them. CDR3 sequence: CASSLGPGEQYF. The CDR3 DNA sequence: TGTGCCAGCAGCTTAGGTCCGGGCGAGCAGTACTTC.